This entry lists 22 T cell receptor beta chains sequenced from one sample in a study of blood T cell repertoires in COVID-19. Libraries were prepared by immunoSEQ multiplex PCR; TCRdb keeps only in-frame clonotypes and omits some of them. The data hold just over 90,000 clones, with roughly 90% observed a single time. The sample was peripheral blood. The receptors derive from a human donor with active COVID-19. The donor label of this sample is uncertain.

This chain links TRBV6-5 with TRBJ1-1; the match to TRBD1 covers 8 bases. Germline V gene sequence: CDR1 MNHEY, CDR2 SVGAGI. The CDR3 totals 15 residues. V lost 4 bases and J lost 0; bases outside the gene matches: 4. The CDR3 sequence is CASSFHRGLNTEAFF. The DNA of the CDR3 is TGTGCCAGCAGTTTCCACAGGGGGTTGAACACTGAAGCTTTCTTT.

This chain joins TRBV5-5 and TRBJ2-5; TRBD2 aligns across 12 bases. From germline, CDR1 is SGHKS and CDR2 YYEKEE (reference sequence). J was trimmed by 5 bases and V by 0 bases; bases with no gene match: 5. The CDR3 spans 16 residues. The CDR3 here is CASSLVPSGGAETQYF. The CDR3 DNA reads TGTGCCAGCAGCTTGGTCCCTAGCGGGGGGGCCGAGACCCAGTACTTC.

This clone was counted once. The chain couples TRBV4-3 to TRBJ1-4, with a tentative D call TRBD1 (5 bases). Trimming stripped 4 bases from V and 4 bases from J, with 10 bases between. This CDR3 has 14 amino acids. CDR1 is LGHNA and CDR2 is YSLEER in the germline V gene. In DNA form, the CDR3 reads TGCGCCAGCAGCCCCCAGGGCCTTAATGAAAAACTGTTTTTT. Encoded protein: CASSPQGLNEKLFF.

This clone occurred once. This chain uses TRBV6-2 or TRBV6-3 with TRBJ2-5; the D is unclear. V lost 4 bases and J lost 4, with 7 bases in between. The CDR3 is 12 residues long. The germline CDR1 and CDR2 sequences are MNHEY and SVGEGT. CDR3 nucleotides: TGTGCCAGCAGTTGGTTCGGAGAGACCCAGTACTTC. Its protein is CASSWFGETQYF.

The rearrangement links TRBV11-2 to TRBJ2-7; TRBD1 matches 9 bases. V was clipped by 3 bases and J by 1 base; unmatched bases: 7. The CDR3 sequence is 16 residues long. CDR1 is SGHAT, CDR2 FQNNGV, per germline. The CDR3 spells CASSFTGTGMSYEQYF. The CDR3 DNA sequence: TGTGCCAGCAGCTTTACCGGGACAGGGATGTCCTACGAGCAGTACTTC.

This clone is a singleton in its sample. This chain connects TRBV5-6 to TRBJ2-5, with 10 nucleotides matching TRBD1. The germline CDR1 and CDR2 sequences are SGHDT and YYEEEE. V lost 4 bases and J lost 4; bases outside the gene matches: 7. This CDR3 is built from 15 residues. The CDR3: CASSPLGQGGETQYF. Here the CDR3 DNA reads TGTGCCAGCAGCCCCCTTGGACAGGGGGGAGAGACCCAGTACTTC.

The chain links TRBV14 to TRBJ2-2; tentatively, D is TRBD1 (6 bases). Trimming pared 4 bases from V and 7 bases from J, leaving 13 bases between. Germline V gives CDR1 SGHDN, CDR2 FVKESK. This CDR3 spans 14 amino acids. The CDR3 loop is CASSLQQGNGELFF. The CDR3 nucleotides are TGTGCCAGCAGCCTCCAACAGGGAAACGGGGAGCTGTTTTTT.

V usage is TRBV7-9 and J usage is TRBJ2-5; 10 bases are shared with TRBD1. V lost 5 bases to trimming and J lost 2 bases; unmatched junction nucleotides: 5. The CDR3 is 15 residues long. Germline CDR1 and CDR2: SEHNR and FQNEAQ (reference sequence). The CDR3 nucleotides are TGTGCCAGCAGCCCGACAGGGGGCTTTCAAGAGACCCAGTACTTC. Protein sequence: CASSPTGGFQETQYF.

The genes are TRBV2 and TRBJ1-2; 10 nucleotides match TRBD1. CDR3 length: 14 residues. V dropped 6 bases and J dropped 5; count of bases not matched to a gene: 6. The germline gives CDR1 SNHLY, CDR2 FYNNEI. DNA for the CDR3: TGTGCCAGCAGGGCAATGGGACAGGGGTATGGCTACACCTTC. Its protein is CASRAMGQGYGYTF.

This rearrangement joins TRBV7-9 to TRBJ1-2, with D maybe TRBD1 (5 bases). The CDR3 runs to 16 residues. Per germline, CDR1 SEHNR and CDR2 FQNEAQ (reference sequence). Trimming stripped 2 bases from V and 0 bases from J, with 13 bases between. The CDR3 region is CASSLRQGHTNYGYTF. CDR3 nucleotide sequence: TGTGCCAGCAGCTTACGGCAGGGCCACACTAACTATGGCTACACCTTC.

The V and J genes are TRBV5-5 and TRBJ2-7, with a weak D call TRBD1 (6 bases). The CDR3 spans 17 residues. CDR1 is SGHKS and CDR2 is YYEKEE in the germline V gene (reference sequence). V was clipped by 0 bases and J by 0 bases, with 16 bases between them. The CDR3 loop is CASSLVVNGRGSYEQYF. In DNA form, the CDR3 reads TGTGCCAGCAGCTTGGTTGTAAATGGCAGGGGCTCCTACGAGCAGTACTTC.

The DNA of the CDR3 is TGTGCCAGCAGCTCAGGGTATGGAAACACCATATATTTT. This sequence encodes CASSSGYGNTIYF. The chain carries TRBV11-3 and TRBJ1-3; D may be TRBD1 (5 bases). Germline CDR1 reads SGHNT; CDR2 reads YENEEA. Trimming cost V 4 bases and J 3 bases, with 7 bases left between them. The CDR3 runs to 13 residues.

This chain connects TRBV25-1 to TRBJ1-1, with D perhaps matching TRBD1 (5 bases). The length of the CDR3 is 13 residues. CDR1 is MGHDK, CDR2 SYGVNS, per germline. Trimming shortened V by 3 bases and J by 4 bases, and 9 bases separated the two germline ends. The CDR3 region is CASSEGGGTEAFF. The CDR3 DNA sequence: TGTGCCAGCAGTGAGGGGGGGGGCACTGAAGCTTTCTTT.

In this sample, this clone turned up once. The CDR3 nucleotides read TGTGCCAGCAGGAGACAGGGGGCGGGAAAACTGTTTTTT. Translated: CASRRQGAGKLFF. The genes are TRBV12-3 or TRBV12-4 and TRBJ1-4, with 10 bases that match TRBD1. This CDR3 has 13 amino acids. Germline trimming cut 6 bases from V and 10 bases from J; bases unmatched to any gene: 5.

In its sample, this clone was seen once. CDR3 in amino acids: CASSLPSRIYGYTF. The CDR3 DNA reads TGTGCCAGCAGCTTGCCATCCAGGATCTATGGCTACACCTTC. The V call is TRBV5-5, the J call TRBJ1-2; D remains unclear. This CDR3 region has 14 residues. V was pared by 1 base and J by 4 bases, with 11 bases between. The germline CDR1 and CDR2 sequences are SGHKS and YYEKEE (reference sequence).

The chain links TRBV5-1 to TRBJ1-4; 7 bases fit TRBD1. The trim removed 4 bases at V and 8 bases at J, leaving 8 bases unmatched. Germline loops: CDR1 SGHRS, CDR2 YFSETQ. The CDR3 covers 14 residues. CDR3 sequence: CASSRQGFREKLFF. Here the CDR3 DNA reads TGCGCCAGCAGCAGACAGGGATTTAGGGAAAAACTGTTTTTT.

This clone was detected once. The chain carries TRBV2 and TRBJ1-4, with 7 bases aligning to TRBD1. Germline V gene sequence: CDR1 SNHLY, CDR2 FYNNEI. Germline trimming cut 6 bases from V and 5 bases from J; bases unmatched to any gene: 6. The length of the CDR3 is 14 residues. CDR3 loop: CASRTGTPNEKLFF. For the CDR3, the DNA is TGTGCCAGCAGGACAGGGACCCCCAATGAAAAACTGTTTTTT.

This clone has just one count. The rearrangement uses TRBV5-1 and TRBJ2-7, with D possibly matching TRBD1 (6 bases). Trimming shortened V by 3 bases and J by 2 bases, and 15 bases separated the two germline ends. Germline assignment: CDR1 SGHRS and CDR2 YFSETQ. The CDR3 runs 15 residues. CDR3 region: CASSWPRDNTYEQYF. The CDR3 bases are TGCGCCAGCAGCTGGCCACGGGACAACACCTACGAGCAGTACTTC.

The chain uses TRBV5-4 and TRBJ2-3; tentatively, D is TRBD2 (5 bases). Trimming left V 7 bases short and J 6 bases short, with 15 bases between. Germline V CDR1 and CDR2: SGHNT, YYREEE (reference sequence). CDR3 length equals 13 residues. The CDR3 protein is CASRPKTGDTQYF. In DNA, the CDR3 is TGTGCCAGCCGGCCGAAGACGGGGGATACGCAGTATTTT.

The chain links TRBV10-2 to TRBJ2-1, with TRBD1 matching 7 bases. The germline V gene encodes CDR1 WSHSY and CDR2 SAAADI. The ends lost 6 bases at V and 1 base at J; junction bases unmatched: 6. The CDR3 consists of 15 residues. The CDR3 here is CASSLTGLSYNEQFF. CDR3 DNA sequence: TGCGCCAGCAGCCTGACAGGGTTATCCTACAATGAGCAGTTCTTC.

This chain connects TRBV2 to TRBJ2-5; D may be TRBD1 (5 bases). Germline loops: CDR1 SNHLY, CDR2 FYNNEI. The germline V and J ends were trimmed by 1 base and 4 bases, with 16 bases remaining between them. The CDR3 length is 16 residues. CDR3 sequence: CASSEGGAGWGETQYF. As DNA, the CDR3 is TGTGCCAGCAGTGAAGGGGGTGCAGGGTGGGGAGAGACCCAGTACTTC.

This sequence joins TRBV5-4 and TRBJ2-5; D gene unclear. Trimming left V 4 bases short and J 3 bases short, with 10 bases between. This CDR3 is 13 amino acids long. Germline assignment: CDR1 SGHNT and CDR2 YYREEE (reference sequence). CDR3 amino acids: CASSPRYKETQYF. The CDR3 DNA sequence: TGTGCCAGCAGCCCGAGGTACAAAGAGACCCAGTACTTC.